This TCR beta chain emerged from a study of blood T cell repertoires in COVID-19. The CDR3 extends over 13 amino acids. CDR1 GTSNPN and CDR2 SVGIG come from the germline V gene (reference sequence). Deletions cut 0 bases from V and 7 bases from J, with 7 bases between. The assay was immunoSEQ multiplex PCR, and TCRdb's table has in-frame clones only and misses some. The sample contains about 150,000 clones, 84% of which appear only once. This receptor was identified in a woman between 45 and 65 years old with acute or convalescent COVID-19. J is TRBJ1-6 and V is TRBV30, with D unclear. The sample was peripheral blood. In DNA form, the CDR3 reads TGTGCCTGGAGTGTAGCGGGGAATTCACCCCTCCACTTT. Translation: CAWSVAGNSPLHF.